What follows are 23 T cell receptor beta chains derived from one specimen sequenced in a study of metastatic and nonmetastatic thyroid tumors. Every patient was untreated before thyroid surgery. TCRdb reassembled clones from the PCR reads with MiXCR. This sample has around 6,700 clones, with approximately 34% found just once. Specimen: adjacent normal tissue. These receptors were taken from a female donor with papillary thyroid cancer or a benign thyroid nodule (not recorded which). Some clones in this sample may be carry-over from other donors' samples.

The genes are TRBV27 and TRBJ2-2; either TRBD1 or TRBD2 may fit D (6 bases each). V was trimmed by 7 bases and J by 2 bases, leaving 17 bases between them. Germline-derived CDR1 and CDR2 are MNHEY and SMNVEV (reference sequence). The CDR3 sequence is 16 residues long. CDR3 loop: CASTLRGGTNTGELFF. The CDR3 DNA reads TGTGCCAGCACTCTAAGAGGGGGGACCAACACCGGGGAGCTGTTTTTT.

This clone showed up just once. This chain uses TRBV11-1 with TRBJ2-1, with 8 bases identical to TRBD1. Germline lookup yields CDR1 SGHAT and CDR2 FQDESV (reference sequence). Losses at the gene ends were 5 bases for V and 9 bases for J; bases not matched to a gene: 12. This CDR3 is built from 15 residues. For the CDR3, the DNA is TGTGCCAGCAGCCAGATTGGACAGGGTGCGAGTGAGCAGTTCTTC. Protein product: CASSQIGQGASEQFF.

This clone was observed a single time. The chain combines TRBV6-1 with TRBJ2-7, with TRBD2 matching over 8 bases. The junction had 13 bases not matched to a gene; V was cut back by 2 bases and J by 7 bases. CDR1 is MNHNS and CDR2 is SASEGT in the germline V gene. The CDR3 is 16 residues long. CDR3 loop: CASSECRLAPSEEQYF. DNA for the CDR3: TGTGCCAGCAGTGAATGTCGACTAGCGCCTTCCGAGGAGCAGTACTTC.

This sequence joins TRBV6-1 and TRBJ2-7, with TRBD2 matching over 9 bases. V lost 6 bases and J lost 3; bases outside the gene matches: 6. This CDR3 is built from 14 residues. Looked up from germline, CDR1 is MNHNS and CDR2 is SASEGT. The CDR3: CASSRLADYYEQYF. The CDR3 nucleotides read TGTGCCAGCAGCAGACTAGCGGACTACTACGAGCAGTACTTC.

This clone has only a few counts. V is TRBV30 and J is TRBJ1-2; tentative D call: TRBD1 (6 bases). The CDR3 is made up of 11 amino acids. The ends were cut back, 4 bases at V and 11 bases at J, with 14 bases in the middle. The V gene's germline CDR1 is GTSNPN and CDR2 SVGIG (reference sequence). For the CDR3, the DNA is TGTGCCTGGAAGATTCCAGGGGCGTACACCTTC. Encoded protein: CAWKIPGAYTF.

This rearrangement joins TRBV9 to TRBJ2-2; D perhaps matches TRBD1 (6 bases). Germline V lookup: CDR1 SGDLS, CDR2 YYNGEE. The CDR3 has 15 residues. Trimming shortened V by 0 bases and J by 7 bases, and 13 bases separated the two germline ends. CDR3 nucleotides: TGTGCCAGCAGCGTAGTCCAGGGGTCCGGCGGGGAGCTGTTTTTT. Protein: CASSVVQGSGGELFF.

This clone was seen only a few times. V is TRBV20-1 and J is TRBJ1-6; tentative D call: TRBD1 (5 bases). Trimming cost V 5 bases and J 0 bases, with 14 bases left between them. The CDR3 has 16 residues. The V gene's germline CDR1 is DFQATT and CDR2 SNEGSKA (reference sequence). The CDR3: CSAAIGARSYNSPLHF. CDR3 bases: TGCAGTGCTGCCATCGGGGCCCGCTCCTATAATTCACCCCTCCACTTT.

CDR3 sequence: CSARGSYRDHGYTF. CDR3 nucleotide sequence: TGCAGTGCTAGAGGTAGCTACAGGGATCATGGCTACACCTTC. The V gene is TRBV20-1, the J gene TRBJ1-2; possibly TRBD1 for D (6 bases). Deletions cut 1 base from V and 6 bases from J, with 15 bases between. The CDR3 totals 14 residues. Germline lookup yields CDR1 DFQATT and CDR2 SNEGSKA (reference sequence).

The rearrangement links TRBV6-1 to TRBJ1-1; D remains unclear. The V and J ends lost 8 bases and 1 base respectively, with 11 bases between them. The CDR3 is 13 residues long. CDR1 and CDR2 from the germline V gene are MNHNS and SASEGT. The CDR3 bases are TGTGCCAGCGAGCGACTGAAGAACACTGAAGCTTTCTTT. Amino acid sequence: CASERLKNTEAFF.

By share, this clone ranks as large. V usage is TRBV6-5 and J usage is TRBJ1-6, with no clear D. Trimming took off 0 bases at V and 9 bases at J, with 9 bases between the two ends. CDR1 MNHEY and CDR2 SVGAGI come from the germline V gene. The CDR3 covers 14 residues. DNA for the CDR3: TGTGCCAGCAGTTACTCCGGGGTGGGTTCACCCCTCCACTTT. This gives the protein CASSYSGVGSPLHF.

The V and J genes are TRBV14 and TRBJ1-3; D unclear. Trimming shortened V by 4 bases and J by 0 bases, and 13 bases separated the two germline ends. CDR3 length: 16 amino acids. CDR1 and CDR2 from the germline V gene are SGHDN and FVKESK. The CDR3 here is CASSRLDVFSGNTIYF. The CDR3 DNA is TGTGCCAGCAGCCGATTAGACGTCTTCTCTGGAAACACCATATATTTT.

This clone has only a few counts. This rearrangement joins TRBV27 to TRBJ1-1; D not resolved. The germline V gene has CDR1 MNHEY and CDR2 SMNVEV (reference sequence). The CDR3 extends over 15 amino acids. The V and J ends lost 6 bases and 1 base respectively, with 15 bases between them. The CDR3 sequence is CASRPRGISNTEAFF. CDR3 DNA sequence: TGTGCCAGCAGGCCCCGTGGGATTTCGAACACTGAAGCTTTCTTT.

This clone was observed a handful of times. The chain carries TRBV12-5 and TRBJ2-7, with D maybe TRBD1 (5 bases). Germline loops: CDR1 LGHNT, CDR2 FRNRAP. Deletions cut 1 base from V and 3 bases from J, with 10 bases between. The CDR3 runs to 14 residues. CDR3 bases: TGTGCTAGTGGTTTGGCCCAGGGCAGCTACGAGCAGTACTTC. Protein: CASGLAQGSYEQYF.

This clone was counted between two and nine times. The chain has TRBV24-1 and TRBJ2-7; the D call may be TRBD1 or TRBD2 (6 bases each). The ends were cut back, 9 bases at V and 0 bases at J, with 11 bases in the middle. The length of the CDR3 is 13 residues. The germline V gene encodes CDR1 KGHDR and CDR2 SFDVKD. The CDR3 region has the DNA TGTGCCACCGGCGGGGACAACTCCTACGAGCAGTACTTC. Translation: CATGGDNSYEQYF.

CDR3 amino acids: CSASPHPPTYGYTF. In nucleotides, the CDR3 is TGCAGTGCTAGTCCCCATCCCCCGACCTATGGCTACACCTTC. The rearrangement joins TRBV20-1 to TRBJ1-2; D call uncertain. Germline V CDR1 and CDR2: DFQATT, SNEGSKA (reference sequence). Trimming shortened V by 3 bases and J by 4 bases, and 15 bases separated the two germline ends. CDR3 length: 14 amino acids.

Comments on this clone: Because it lacks the conserved phenylalanine or tryptophan at the end, this CDR3 is likely a read error. No DNA is shown, since the ends of the CDR3 on it are uncertain; the CDR3 is the one TCRdb lists. The V gene is TRBV6-1, the J gene TRBJ2-6; the D call of TRBD1 is as the table states it, not checked on the DNA. The CDR3 sequence runs 11 residues, both termini included. Per the germline V gene, CDR1 is MNHNS and CDR2 is SASEGT. The CDR3: CASSELRTVLS.

On this clone: One end of the junction is discordant with germline, which a read error may explain. The chain is built from TRBV6-5 and TRBJ2-5; D gene uncertain. The CDR3 is made up of 14 amino acids. The V gene's germline CDR1 is MNHEY and CDR2 SVGAGI. The CDR3 loop reads CASSSRIARETQCF. In DNA, the CDR3 is TGTGCAAGCAGTTCACGTATAGCCCGAGAGACCCAGTGCTTC.

This clone has more than one count but fewer than ten. CDR3 coding DNA: TGTGCCAGCAGTGGGGGACCGAGCGGAAAGTACGAGCAGTACTTC. Its protein is CASSGGPSGKYEQYF. V and J are TRBV25-1 and TRBJ2-7; D may match TRBD1 or TRBD2 (5 bases each). Germline assignment: CDR1 MGHDK and CDR2 SYGVNS. CDR3 length: 15 residues. Between the trimmed V and J ends, which lost 4 bases and 4 bases, there was a span of 17 bases.

The genes are TRBV7-2 and TRBJ1-1; D not certain. Germline CDR1 SGHTA, CDR2 FQGNSA. This CDR3 comprises 13 residues. The V gene lost 1 base and the J gene lost 0 bases, with 3 bases spanning the gap. Written as DNA, the CDR3 is TGTGCCAGCAGCTTAGAATTGAACACTGAAGCTTTCTTT. Protein: CASSLELNTEAFF.

The chain carries TRBV20-1 and TRBJ1-2; 8 positions agree with TRBD1. After removal of 0 bases from V and 6 bases from J, the junction contained 6 bases not matched to a gene. Germline V CDR1 and CDR2: DFQATT, SNEGSKA (reference sequence). This CDR3 has 14 amino acids. CDR3 in DNA: TGCAGTGCTAGAGAAACAGGGGGAGGGGATGGCTACACCTTC. As protein: CSARETGGGDGYTF.

V usage is TRBV11-2 and J usage is TRBJ2-1; TRBD2 might be the D (5 bases). This CDR3 is 16 amino acids long. V was pared by 6 bases and J by 0 bases, with 15 bases between. The germline V gene encodes CDR1 SGHAT and CDR2 FQNNGV. This CDR3 reads CASSRSSGDSYNEQFF. The CDR3 bases are TGTGCCAGCAGTCGTTCCAGCGGAGACTCCTACAATGAGCAGTTCTTC.

Regarding this clone: A junction boundary mismatches the germline segment, possibly from a read error. The J gene is TRBJ2-7, the V gene TRBV4-1; D is ambiguous. The CDR3 extends over 15 amino acids. In germline, CDR1 is MGHRA, CDR2 YSYEKL. CDR3 nucleotide sequence: TGCGCCAGTAGCCAAGAACGTGGGCCCTCCCACGAGCAGTACTTC. This codes for CASSQERGPSHEQYF.

The chain recombines TRBV5-4 with TRBJ1-2; tentative D call: TRBD1 (6 bases). CDR3 length: 14 residues. Deletions cut 4 bases from V and 4 bases from J, with 14 bases between. CDR1 and CDR2 from the germline V gene are SGHNT and YYREEE (reference sequence). The CDR3: CASSPGQKLYGYTF. Written as DNA, the CDR3 is TGTGCCAGCAGCCCCGGACAGAAACTCTATGGCTACACCTTC.